This T cell receptor (beta chain) comes out of a study of OX40 agonist ivuxolimab in advanced cancers. With 7 bases removed from V and 8 bases from J, the gap between germline ends came to 14 bases. The CDR3 is 12 amino acids. Germline CDR1 is SEHNR and CDR2 is FQNEAQ (reference sequence). TCRdb's table, derived via immunoSEQ multiplex PCR, lists solely in-frame clones and lacks some. The repertoire holds about 77,000 clones, with under 90% as singletons. The chain couples TRBV7-9 to TRBJ1-2; no reliable D call. This receptor was taken from an adult with an advanced solid tumor such as melanoma, head and neck, liver or kidney cancer. The sequenced sample was CD4+ or CD8+ T cells sorted from blood, obtained in a trial of the OX40 agonist ivuxolimab. The CDR3 sequence is CASTQAYLGYTF. The CDR3 region has the DNA TGTGCCAGCACCCAAGCTTACTTAGGCTACACCTTC.